This T cell receptor (beta chain) was found in a study of cytomegalovirus exposure and HLA in healthy donors. TCRdb's table, derived via immunoSEQ multiplex PCR, lists solely in-frame clones and lacks some. This sample yields some 140,000 clones, of which 86% are seen a single time; about 20% belongs to the top ten. The germline V gene has CDR1 SGHRS and CDR2 YFSETQ. This CDR3 contains 15 residues. Trimming cost V 3 bases and J 3 bases, with 16 bases left between them. The sequence derives from a man aged 18 to 29 in good health and CMV-seropositive. Sequenced material: PBMCs. J is TRBJ2-7 and V is TRBV5-1; the D gene is possibly TRBD2 (8 bases). The CDR3 reads CASSYGGGTDYEQYF. CDR3 DNA sequence: TGCGCCAGCAGCTACGGCGGGGGGACAGACTACGAGCAGTACTTC. Together with reference TRBV5-1 and TRBJ2-7, the CDR3 gives the full variable domain: KAGVTQTPRYLIKTRGQQVTLSCSPISGHRSVSWYQQTPGQGLQFLFEYFSETQRNKGNFPGRFSGRQFSNSRSEMNVSTLELGDSALYLCASSYGGGTDYEQYFGPGTRLTVT.